This T cell receptor (beta chain) was observed in a study of blood T cell repertoires in COVID-19. Across the study: T cells, B-cell-depleted T cells, or PBMCs provided the cDNA or gDNA that served as material.

The repertoire was sequenced with immunoSEQ multiplex PCR; TCRdb's copy has only in-frame clones and lacks some. The data contain more than 45,000 clones, around 84% of them seen just once; the ten biggest clones take up around 2.6%. The CDR3 runs 18 residues. V lost 5 bases and J lost 0, with 20 bases in between. The germline gives CDR1 SGHTA, CDR2 FQGNSA. The V and J genes are TRBV7-2 and TRBJ2-1, with D possibly matching TRBD1 (6 bases). This receptor was identified in a woman of 80 years or more with COVID-19, enrolled during active disease. Sequenced input: peripheral blood. This chain's CDR3 is CASSPTLGQPSSYNEQFF. CDR3 DNA: TGTGCCAGCAGCCCAACCTTAGGACAGCCGAGCTCCTACAATGAGCAGTTCTTC.